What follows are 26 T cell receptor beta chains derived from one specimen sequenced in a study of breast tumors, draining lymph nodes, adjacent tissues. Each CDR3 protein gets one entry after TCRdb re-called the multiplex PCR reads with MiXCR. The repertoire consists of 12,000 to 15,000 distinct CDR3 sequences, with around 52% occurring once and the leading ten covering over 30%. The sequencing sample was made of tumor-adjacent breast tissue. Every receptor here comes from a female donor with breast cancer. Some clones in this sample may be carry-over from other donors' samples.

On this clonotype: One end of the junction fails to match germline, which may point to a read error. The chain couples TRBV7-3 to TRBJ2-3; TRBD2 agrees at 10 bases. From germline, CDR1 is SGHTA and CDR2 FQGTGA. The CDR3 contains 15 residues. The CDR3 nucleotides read TGCGCCAGCAGCCAAGTGCAGCGGGAGGGGGATACGCAGTATTTT. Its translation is CASSQVQREGDTQYF.

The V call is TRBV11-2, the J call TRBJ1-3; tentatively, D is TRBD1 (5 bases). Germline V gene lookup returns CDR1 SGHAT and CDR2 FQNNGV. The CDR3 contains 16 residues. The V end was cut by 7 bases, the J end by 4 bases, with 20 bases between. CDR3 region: CASTRDRTFLGNTIYF. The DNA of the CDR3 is TGTGCCAGCACCCGTGACAGAACATTCCTCGGAAACACCATATATTTT.

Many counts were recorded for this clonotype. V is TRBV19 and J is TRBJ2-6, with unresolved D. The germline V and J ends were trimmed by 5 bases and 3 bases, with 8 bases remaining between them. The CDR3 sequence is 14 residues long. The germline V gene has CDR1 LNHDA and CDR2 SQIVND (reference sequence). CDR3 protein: CASSQVNGANVLTF. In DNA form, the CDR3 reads TGTGCCAGTAGTCAGGTAAATGGGGCCAACGTCCTGACTTTC.

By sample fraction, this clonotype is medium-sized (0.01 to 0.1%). CDR3 loop: CASAYQETQYF. CDR3 DNA sequence: TGTGCCAGCGCGTACCAAGAGACCCAGTACTTC. The chain is built from TRBV2 and TRBJ2-5, with D uncertain. This CDR3 comprises 11 residues. The V and J ends lost 8 bases and 0 bases respectively, with 4 bases between them. Germline CDR1 is SNHLY and CDR2 is FYNNEI.

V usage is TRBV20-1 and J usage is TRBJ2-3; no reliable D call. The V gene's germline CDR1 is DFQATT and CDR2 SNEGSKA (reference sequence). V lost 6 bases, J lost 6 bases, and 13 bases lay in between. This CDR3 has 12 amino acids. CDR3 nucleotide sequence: TGCAGTGCCCTTCGAGCGTTCGATACGCAGTATTTT. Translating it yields CSALRAFDTQYF.

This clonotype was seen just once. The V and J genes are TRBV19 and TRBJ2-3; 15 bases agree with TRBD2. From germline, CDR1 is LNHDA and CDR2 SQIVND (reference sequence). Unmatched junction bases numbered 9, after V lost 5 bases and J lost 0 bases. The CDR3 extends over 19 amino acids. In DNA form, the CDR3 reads TGTGCCAGTAGTCTCGGGACTAGCGGGAGGATTGCGAGCACAGATACGCAGTATTTT. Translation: CASSLGTSGRIASTDTQYF.

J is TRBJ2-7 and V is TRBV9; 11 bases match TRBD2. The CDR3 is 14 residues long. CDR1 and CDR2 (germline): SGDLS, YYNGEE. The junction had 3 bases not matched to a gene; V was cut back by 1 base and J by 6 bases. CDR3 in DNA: TGTGCCAGCAGCGTACTAGCGGGAGGATCCGAGCAGTACTTC. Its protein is CASSVLAGGSEQYF. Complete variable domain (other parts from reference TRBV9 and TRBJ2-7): DSGVTQTPKHLITATGQRVTLRCSPRSGDLSVYWYQQSLDQGLQFLIQYYNGEERAKGNILERFSAQQFPDLHSELNLSSLELGDSALYFCASSVLAGGSEQYFGPGTRLTVT.

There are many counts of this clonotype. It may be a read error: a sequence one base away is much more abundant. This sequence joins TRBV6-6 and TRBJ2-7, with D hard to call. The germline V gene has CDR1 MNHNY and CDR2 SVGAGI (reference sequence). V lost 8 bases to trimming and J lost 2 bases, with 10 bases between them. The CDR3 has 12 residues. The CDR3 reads CASGRHAYEQYF. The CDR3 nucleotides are TGTGCCAGCGGACGACATGCCTACGAGCAGTACTTC.

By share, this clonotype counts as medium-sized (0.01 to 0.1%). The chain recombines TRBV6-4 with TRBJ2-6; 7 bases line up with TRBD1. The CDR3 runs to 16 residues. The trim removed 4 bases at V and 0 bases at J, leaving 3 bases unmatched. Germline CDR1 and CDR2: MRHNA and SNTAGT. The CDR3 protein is CASSADRASGANVLTF. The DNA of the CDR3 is TGTGCCAGCAGTGCCGACAGGGCCTCTGGGGCCAACGTCCTGACTTTC.

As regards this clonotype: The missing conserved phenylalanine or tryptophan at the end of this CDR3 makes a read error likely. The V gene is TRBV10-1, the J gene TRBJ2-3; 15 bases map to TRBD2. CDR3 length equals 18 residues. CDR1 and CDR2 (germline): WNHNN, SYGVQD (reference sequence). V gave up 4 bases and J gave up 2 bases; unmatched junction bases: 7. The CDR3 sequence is CASSGKGLAGGDTDTQYS. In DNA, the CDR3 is TGCGCCAGCAGTGGAAAGGGACTAGCGGGGGGCGACACAGATACGCAGTATTCT.

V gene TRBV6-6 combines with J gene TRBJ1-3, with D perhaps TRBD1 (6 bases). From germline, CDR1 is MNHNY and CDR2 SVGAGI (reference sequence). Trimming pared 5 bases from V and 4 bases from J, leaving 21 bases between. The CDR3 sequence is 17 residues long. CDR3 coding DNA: TGTGCCAGCAGTCACAGTGGCGAGCGGGGGGGCGGAAACACCATATATTTT. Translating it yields CASSHSGERGGGNTIYF.

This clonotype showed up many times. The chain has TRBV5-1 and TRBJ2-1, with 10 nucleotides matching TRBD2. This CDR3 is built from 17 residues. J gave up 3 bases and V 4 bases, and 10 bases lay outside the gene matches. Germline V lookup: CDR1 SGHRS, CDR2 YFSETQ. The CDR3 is CASSPMLAGGLYNEQFF. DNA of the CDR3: TGCGCCAGCAGCCCGATGTTAGCGGGGGGCCTCTACAATGAGCAGTTCTTC.

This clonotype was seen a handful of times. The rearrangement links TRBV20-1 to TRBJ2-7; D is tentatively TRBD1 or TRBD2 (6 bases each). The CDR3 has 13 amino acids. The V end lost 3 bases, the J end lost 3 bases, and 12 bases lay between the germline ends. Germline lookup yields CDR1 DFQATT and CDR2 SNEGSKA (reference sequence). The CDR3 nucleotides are TGCAGTGCTAGGACGGGGGCGATCTACGAGCAGTACTTC. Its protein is CSARTGAIYEQYF.

CDR3 sequence reads: CASGGGTYGYTF. CDR3 DNA: TGTGCCAGCGGAGGGGGCACGTATGGCTACACCTTC. The chain joins TRBV12-3 or TRBV12-4 to TRBJ1-2; 7 nucleotides line up with TRBD1. The trim removed 8 bases at V and 5 bases at J, leaving 5 bases unmatched. The CDR3 has 12 residues.

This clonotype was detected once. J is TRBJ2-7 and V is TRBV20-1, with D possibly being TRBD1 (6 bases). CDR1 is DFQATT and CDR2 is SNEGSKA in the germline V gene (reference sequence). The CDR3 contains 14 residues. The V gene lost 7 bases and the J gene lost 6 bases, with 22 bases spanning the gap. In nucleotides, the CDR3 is TGCAGTGTTCAGGGGCTTGGGGAGATCTCCGAGCAGTACTTC. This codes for CSVQGLGEISEQYF.

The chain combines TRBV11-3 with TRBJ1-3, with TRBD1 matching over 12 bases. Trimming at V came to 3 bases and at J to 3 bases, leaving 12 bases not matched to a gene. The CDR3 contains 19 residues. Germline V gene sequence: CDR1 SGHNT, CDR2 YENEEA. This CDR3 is CASSFSTSGTGGRGNTIYF. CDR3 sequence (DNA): TGTGCCAGCAGCTTTTCCACCTCTGGGACAGGGGGCCGTGGAAACACCATATATTTT.

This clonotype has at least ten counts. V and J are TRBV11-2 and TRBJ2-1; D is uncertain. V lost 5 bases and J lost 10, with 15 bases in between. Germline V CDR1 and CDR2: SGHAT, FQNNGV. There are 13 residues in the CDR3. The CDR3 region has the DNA TGTGCCAGCAGCCCCTCCCCCGTAAGGGAGCAGTTCTTC. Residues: CASSPSPVREQFF.

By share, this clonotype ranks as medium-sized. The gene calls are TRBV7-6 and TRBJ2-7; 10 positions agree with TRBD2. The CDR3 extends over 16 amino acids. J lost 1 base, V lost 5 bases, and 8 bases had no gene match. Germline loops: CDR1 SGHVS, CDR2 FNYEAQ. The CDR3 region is CASSLSGGARSYEQYF. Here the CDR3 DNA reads TGTGCCAGCAGCCTAAGCGGGGGGGCGAGGTCCTACGAGCAGTACTTC.

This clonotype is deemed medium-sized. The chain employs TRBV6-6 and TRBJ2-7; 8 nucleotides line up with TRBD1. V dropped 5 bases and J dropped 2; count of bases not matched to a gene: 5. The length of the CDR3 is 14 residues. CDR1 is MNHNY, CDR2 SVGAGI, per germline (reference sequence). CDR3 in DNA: TGTGCCAGCAGTACGAGGGACAGGACCTACGAGCAGTACTTC. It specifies CASSTRDRTYEQYF.

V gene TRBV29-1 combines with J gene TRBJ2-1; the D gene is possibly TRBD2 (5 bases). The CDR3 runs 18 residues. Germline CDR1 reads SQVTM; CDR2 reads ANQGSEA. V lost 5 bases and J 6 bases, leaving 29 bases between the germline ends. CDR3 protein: CSVRAWASSTIQGNEQFF. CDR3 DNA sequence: TGCAGCGTTCGAGCATGGGCTAGCTCCACTATCCAAGGCAATGAGCAGTTCTTC.

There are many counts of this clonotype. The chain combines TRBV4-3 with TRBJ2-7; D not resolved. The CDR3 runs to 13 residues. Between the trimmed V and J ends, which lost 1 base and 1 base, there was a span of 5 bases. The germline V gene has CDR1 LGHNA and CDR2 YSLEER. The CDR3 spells CASSQGISYEQYF. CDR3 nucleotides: TGCGCCAGCAGCCAAGGGATTTCCTACGAGCAGTACTTC.

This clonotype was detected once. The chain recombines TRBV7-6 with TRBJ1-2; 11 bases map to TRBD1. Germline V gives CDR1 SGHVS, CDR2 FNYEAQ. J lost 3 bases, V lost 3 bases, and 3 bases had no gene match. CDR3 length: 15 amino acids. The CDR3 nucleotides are TGTGCCAGCAGCTTGGGGACAGGGGGTGACTATGGCTACACCTTC. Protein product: CASSLGTGGDYGYTF. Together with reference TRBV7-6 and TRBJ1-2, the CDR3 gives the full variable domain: GAGVSQSPRYKVTKRGQDVALRCDPISGHVSLYWYRQALGQGPEFLTYFNYEAQQDKSGLPNDRFSAERPEGSISTLTIQRTEQRDSAMYRCASSLGTGGDYGYTFGSGTRLTVV.

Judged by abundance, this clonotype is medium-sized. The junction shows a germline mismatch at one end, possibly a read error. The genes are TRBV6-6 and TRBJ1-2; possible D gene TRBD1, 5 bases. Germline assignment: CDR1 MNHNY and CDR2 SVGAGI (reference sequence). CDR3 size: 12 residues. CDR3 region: CASSWEVGTGLF. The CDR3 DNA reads TGTGCCAGCAGTTGGGAAGTGGGGACTGGACTCTTC.

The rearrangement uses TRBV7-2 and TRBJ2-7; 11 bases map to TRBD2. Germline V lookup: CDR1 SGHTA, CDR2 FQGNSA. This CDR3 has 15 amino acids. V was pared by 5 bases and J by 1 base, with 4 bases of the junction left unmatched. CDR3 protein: CASSTGTSGSYEQYF. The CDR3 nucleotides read TGTGCCAGCAGCACCGGGACTAGCGGTTCCTACGAGCAGTACTTC.

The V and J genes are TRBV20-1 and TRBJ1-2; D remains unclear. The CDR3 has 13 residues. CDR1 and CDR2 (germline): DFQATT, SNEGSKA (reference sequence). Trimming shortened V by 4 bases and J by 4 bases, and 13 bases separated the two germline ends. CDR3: CSATPYTSYGYTF. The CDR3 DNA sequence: TGCAGTGCTACACCCTACACTTCCTATGGCTACACCTTC.

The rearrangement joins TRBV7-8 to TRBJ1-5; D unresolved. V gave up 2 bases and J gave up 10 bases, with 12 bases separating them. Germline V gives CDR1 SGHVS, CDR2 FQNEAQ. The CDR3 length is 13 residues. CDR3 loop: CASSLTDGYPQHF. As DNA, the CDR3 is TGTGCCAGCAGCTTAACGGACGGATACCCCCAGCATTTT. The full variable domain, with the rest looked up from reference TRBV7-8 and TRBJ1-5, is GAGVSQSPRYKVAKRGQDVALRCDPISGHVSLFWYQQALGQGPEFLTYFQNEAQLDKSGLPSDRFFAERPEGSVSTLKIQRTQQEDSAVYLCASSLTDGYPQHFGDGTRLSIL.